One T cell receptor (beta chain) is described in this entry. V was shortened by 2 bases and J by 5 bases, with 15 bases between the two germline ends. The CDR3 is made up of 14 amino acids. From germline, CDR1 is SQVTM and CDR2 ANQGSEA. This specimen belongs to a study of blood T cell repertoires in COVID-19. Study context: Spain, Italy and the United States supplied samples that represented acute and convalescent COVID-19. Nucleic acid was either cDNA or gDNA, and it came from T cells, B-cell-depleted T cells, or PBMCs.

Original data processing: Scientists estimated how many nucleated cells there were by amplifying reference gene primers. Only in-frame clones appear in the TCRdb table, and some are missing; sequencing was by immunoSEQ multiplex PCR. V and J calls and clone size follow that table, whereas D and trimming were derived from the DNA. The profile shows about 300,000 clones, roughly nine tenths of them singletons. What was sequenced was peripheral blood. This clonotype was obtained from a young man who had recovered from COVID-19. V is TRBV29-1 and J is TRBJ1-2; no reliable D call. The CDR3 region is CSVESFGNFYGYTF. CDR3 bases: TGCAGCGTTGAATCCTTTGGCAATTTTTATGGCTACACCTTC. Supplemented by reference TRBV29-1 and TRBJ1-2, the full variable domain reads SAVISQKPSRDICQRGTSLTIQCQVDSQVTMMFWYRQQPGQSLTLIATANQGSEATYESGFVIDKFPISRPNLTFSTLTVSNMSPEDSSIYLCSVESFGNFYGYTFGSGTRLTVV.